This TCR beta chain was retrieved from a study of patients and donors after allogeneic stem cell transplantation. TCRdb called the RT-PCR reads again in MiXCR, with one record for every CDR3 protein. The sample has about a million distinct CDR3 sequences; approximately 19% are singletons. The germline CDR1 and CDR2 sequences are DFQATT and SNEGSKA (reference sequence). The CDR3 runs to 16 residues. With V trimmed by 5 bases and J by 5 bases, 15 bases remained unmatched. This receptor was taken from a human donor who was either an allogeneic HSCT recipient or a stem cell or donor lymphocyte infusion donor (not recorded which). It is not recorded whose cells these are; they may come from a transplant donor. The sequenced material came from blood, either unsorted or a sorted T cell fraction (not recorded which). This chain links TRBV20-1 with TRBJ2-7; 10 bases are a match to TRBD1. Here the CDR3 reads CSARGRDRGFLNEQYF. CDR3 nucleotide sequence: TGCAGTGCTCGGGGTCGGGACAGGGGTTTTCTGAACGAGCAGTACTTC.